This TCR beta chain was sequenced during a study of shared clonotypes between healthy human individuals (dated by TCRdb to the early 2020s). Study-wide context: The cohort comprised a couple of women and three men aged 18 to 49 years. To increase sequencing depth and limit assay-specific biases, TCR repertoire library preparation and sequencing were carried out by different laboratories using diverse techniques. To estimate repertoire size and how much clonotype sharing occurs between individuals, the study deeply sequenced the blood TCR repertoires of roughly 5 healthy adults. Between about 0.8 and 9 billion PBMCs per donor were obtained by leukapheresis. For each donor, three plates each were used for CD4 naive and CD4 memory, two plates were used for CD8 naive, and one plate was used for CD8 memory. The research as a whole found: Naive subsets generally had larger estimated clonotype richness than memory subsets. Rarefaction of sorted-subset datasets indicated incomplete sequencing despite the large sequencing depth. The small number of donors limited the genetic and exposure-history diversity represented. Sampling was restricted to blood, and TCR repertoires in tissue are likely to differ from TCR repertoires in blood. Approximately 5% of naive CD4, roughly 3.5% of naive CD8, roughly 2.4% of memory CD4, and 0.35% to 0.5% of memory CD8 clonotypes were shared across a few donors. Compared with non-shared clonotypes, clonotypes shared by all four sorted-subset donors had higher generation probabilities. Based on pairwise subsampling, the degree of clonotype sharing among donors was expected to be affected by sequencing depth.

Relative to germline, V is 2 bases shorter and J is 7 bases shorter, with 11 bases between their ends. Sequences MGHDK (CDR1) and SYGVNS (CDR2) are obtained from the germline V gene. Inclusive of the bounding cysteine and phenylalanine, the CDR3 is 14 residues long. The only DNA kept is the CDR3, 42 bases in frame from the first base. TCR CDR3 regions were amplified from genomic DNA by multiplex PCR using the deep immunoSEQ assay. Genomic DNA extracted from each cell subset was distributed evenly over all wells of several immunoSEQ 96-well plates, and each plate served as one replicate. For sorted subsets, each replicate PCR was loaded with roughly 200 ng genomic DNA, equivalent to approximately 33,000 T cell genomes. Purified libraries were quantified with a Qubit 3.0 fluorometer, sized on a Bioanalyzer 2100, and re-quantified with the KAPA Library Quantification kit. Each immunoSEQ 96-well plate was sequenced on its own single-read 150-cycle Illumina NextSeq 550 flow cell. As for the original processing: Because only junctional sequences without quality scores were contained in the immunoSEQ output, filtering matching that applied to full-length reads could not be performed. Sequences were annotated with PyIR, a Python wrapper for IgBLAST v1.9, and V/J genes and CDR3 were assigned using IMGT germline references. Reads were removed for weak V/J assignments (E-value above 1e-6), missing CDR3, stop codons, out-of-frame junctions, or ambiguous translated residues. V3J clonotypes were defined as sequences sharing the same inferred V gene, J gene, and CDR3 amino acid sequence. The percentage overlap between two repertoires was calculated by dividing the number of shared unique clonotypes by the size of the smaller repertoire. Three approaches were used to assess repertoire richness: RTK rarefaction, the Chao1 estimator, and Recon v2.1 estimates of unobserved clonotypes. Generation probabilities were computed with OLGA for all TCRbeta clonotypes obtained by the gDNA method from several donors. Held by TCRdb, this immuneACCESS table contains in-frame sequences only and omits some clones. Under half of the omission traces to an unresolved V gene where checked; the cause of the rest is unknown. V and J calls and clone size are as listed in that table; D and trimming were resolved from the DNA. The sample profile shows about 1.1 million clones; around 78% of them were found once. 0.61% of the sample rests with the top ten.

A word on this clone: Its specific antigen is unknown. Base quality data are lacking; no much larger clone is found one base away.

Healthy HIV-negative adults with no recently reported acute infections or vaccinations were included as donors. All donors were Caucasian adults living in Nashville, Tennessee, USA. CD4+ T cells were enriched by magnetic negative selection; naive cells were then positively selected on CD45RA, and the negative fraction formed the memory subset. Blood was obtained by leukapheresis, after which PBMCs were separated by Ficoll-Histopaque density gradient centrifugation and cryopreserved in liquid nitrogen vapor phase. Purity and quantity of every magnetically sorted T cell population were checked by analytical flow cytometry. Genomic DNA was isolated from every sorted fraction and measured by UV absorbance on a Nanodrop 2000c.

The sequencing input was memory CD4+ T cells from PBMCs. Per the publication, the cell subset or site label means: CD45RA-negative fraction. In this chain, TRBV25-1 is recombined with TRBJ2-2; TRBD1 is a weak D gene call, 5 bases matching. This TCR derives from a man younger than 35 in good health. Some clones in this sample may be carry-over from other donors' samples. The CDR3 protein: CASSEQTQGGELFF. The DNA sequence is given as TGTGCCAGCAGTGAACAGACCCAGGGCGGGGAGCTGTTTTTT. Reference TRBV25-1 and TRBJ2-2 proteins supply the regions before and after the CDR3; the full variable domain is: EADIYQTPRYLVIGTGKKITLECSQTMGHDKMYWYQQDPGMELHLIHYSYGVNSTEKGDLSSESTVSRIRTEHFPLTLESARPSHTSQYLCASSEQTQGGELFFGEGSRLTVL.